This passage covers 14 T cell receptor beta chains from one sample sequenced in a study of patients and donors after allogeneic stem cell transplantation. TCRdb called the RT-PCR reads again in MiXCR, with one record for every CDR3 protein. The table has roughly 180,000 distinct CDR3 sequences, around two fifths seen once; the top ten hold 33%. Material: blood, either unsorted or a sorted T cell fraction (not recorded which). These receptors all come from a human donor who was either an allogeneic HSCT recipient or a stem cell or donor lymphocyte infusion donor (not recorded which). It is not recorded whose cells these are; they may come from a transplant donor.

This clonotype was recorded a few times. CDR3 sequence reads: CASTSPGSGQPQHF. The CDR3 region has the DNA TGTGCCAGCACCTCCCCAGGGTCGGGACAGCCCCAGCATTTT. J is TRBJ1-5 and V is TRBV21-1. TRBV21-1 is noted as a pseudogene. The CDR3 extends over 14 amino acids.

The CDR3 protein is CSVEWQAGKLFF. CDR3 DNA sequence: TGCAGCGTTGAGTGGCAGGCCGGTAAACTGTTTTTT. V usage is TRBV29-1 and J usage is TRBJ1-4; D is uncertain. There are 12 residues in the CDR3. CDR1 is SQVTM, CDR2 ANQGSEA, per germline. V lost 3 bases and J 11 bases, leaving 13 bases between the germline ends. The variable domain in full, completed from reference TRBV29-1 and TRBJ1-4, reads SAVISQKPSRDICQRGTSLTIQCQVDSQVTMMFWYRQQPGQSLTLIATANQGSEATYESGFVIDKFPISRPNLTFSTLTVSNMSPEDSSIYLCSVEWQAGKLFFGSGTQLSVL.

V is TRBV7-9 and J is TRBJ1-5; D perhaps matches TRBD1 (6 bases). The CDR3 loop spans 14 amino acids. The germline V and J ends were trimmed by 5 bases and 3 bases, with 11 bases remaining between them. CDR1 and CDR2 from the germline V gene are SEHNR and FQNEAQ (reference sequence). CDR3 sequence: CASSPQGYNQPQHF. In nucleotides, the CDR3 is TGTGCCAGCAGCCCGCAGGGGTACAATCAGCCCCAGCATTTT.

V and J are TRBV6-6 and TRBJ2-1; D possibly corresponds to TRBD2 (6 bases). The CDR3 is 15 residues long. From germline, CDR1 is MNHNY and CDR2 SVGAGI (reference sequence). V lost 0 bases to trimming and J lost 4 bases, with 10 bases between them. CDR3 sequence: CASSYSAGTYNEQFF. The CDR3 coding sequence is TGTGCCAGCAGTTACTCCGCGGGAACTTACAATGAGCAGTTCTTC.

There are a few counts of this clonotype. The chain carries TRBV11-2 and TRBJ2-1; weak D call: TRBD1 (5 bases). Trimming took 1 base from V and 5 from J, leaving 21 bases between them. The CDR3 extends over 18 amino acids. From germline, CDR1 is SGHAT and CDR2 FQNNGV. The CDR3 here is CASSLGLGWTSGNNEQFF. In DNA, the CDR3 is TGTGCCAGCAGCTTAGGTTTAGGTTGGACAAGTGGGAACAATGAGCAGTTCTTC.

This chain connects TRBV5-6 to TRBJ2-1; weak D call: TRBD2 (6 bases). V shed 4 bases and J shed 8 bases, with 13 bases lying between them. Germline values: CDR1 SGHDT, CDR2 YYEEEE. The CDR3 is 13 amino acids. CDR3 sequence: CASSPSPGDEQFF. In DNA form, the CDR3 reads TGTGCCAGCAGCCCTTCGCCGGGGGATGAGCAGTTCTTC.

In its sample, this clonotype was seen many times. The V gene is TRBV7-6, the J gene TRBJ1-6; a weak D match, TRBD1 (5 bases). Trimming shortened V by 1 base and J by 10 bases, and 11 bases separated the two germline ends. There are 14 residues in the CDR3. Germline V gene data show CDR1 as SGHVS and CDR2 as FNYEAQ. The CDR3 loop reads CASSLGNQGSPLHF. As DNA, the CDR3 is TGTGCCAGCAGCTTAGGGAACCAGGGATCACCCCTCCACTTT.

The genes are TRBV7-9 and TRBJ1-1; D is perhaps TRBD1 (6 bases). V was cut by 0 bases and J by 8 bases, with 10 bases left in between. The germline V gene encodes CDR1 SEHNR and CDR2 FQNEAQ (reference sequence). This CDR3 contains 13 residues. CDR3 amino acids: CASSLAGRGEAFF. Written as DNA, the CDR3 is TGTGCCAGCAGCTTAGCAGGCAGGGGCGAAGCTTTCTTT.

This clonotype was seen a few times. The chain carries TRBV5-1 and TRBJ2-5, with 7 bases matching TRBD2. Per germline, CDR1 SGHRS and CDR2 YFSETQ. V lost 3 bases to trimming and J lost 2 bases; unmatched junction nucleotides: 10. This CDR3 spans 16 amino acids. CDR3: CASSSRLAEVQETQYF. The CDR3 coding sequence is TGCGCCAGCAGCTCAAGACTAGCAGAAGTGCAAGAGACCCAGTACTTC.

This chain links TRBV4-3 with TRBJ2-3; 8 bases are a match to TRBD2. With 5 bases clipped from V and 0 bases from J, the junction kept 4 bases outside the gene matches. This CDR3 region has 15 residues. Germline lookup yields CDR1 LGHNA and CDR2 YSLEER. In DNA form, the CDR3 reads TGCGCCAGCAGCAGTAGCGGGGAAAGCACAGATACGCAGTATTTT. Protein product: CASSSSGESTDTQYF.

This clonotype turned up a few times. The chain employs TRBV27 and TRBJ2-5, with 8 bases lining up with TRBD2. The V gene's germline CDR1 is MNHEY and CDR2 SMNVEV (reference sequence). V lost 7 bases, J lost 5 bases, and 12 bases stayed unmatched. This CDR3 region has 15 residues. CDR3 region: CASKWLAGKRETQYF. Here the CDR3 DNA reads TGTGCCAGCAAATGGTTAGCGGGAAAACGGGAGACCCAGTACTTC.

The chain joins TRBV6-6 to TRBJ2-2; D is uncertain. Between the trimmed V and J ends, which lost 0 bases and 7 bases, there was a span of 9 bases. Per the germline V gene, CDR1 is MNHNY and CDR2 is SVGAGI (reference sequence). CDR3 length: 14 residues. DNA for the CDR3: TGTGCCAGCAGTTACTCGACTTCGGTCGGGGAGCTGTTTTTT. Protein product: CASSYSTSVGELFF.

This clonotype turned up a few times. The chain links TRBV7-2 to TRBJ1-5, with D possibly matching TRBD1 (6 bases). The V end lost 1 base, the J end lost 7 bases, and 17 bases lay between the germline ends. Per the germline V gene, CDR1 is SGHTA and CDR2 is FQGNSA. The CDR3 covers 16 residues. As DNA, the CDR3 is TGTGCCAGCAGCTTAGAAGTTCGGGGGCGGTGGCAGCCCCAGCATTTT. As protein: CASSLEVRGRWQPQHF.

This clonotype was observed a handful of times. V is TRBV12-3 or TRBV12-4 and J is TRBJ1-1, with no clear D. The CDR3 consists of 11 residues. Trimming took 2 bases from V and 6 from J, leaving 4 bases between them. The CDR3 region has the DNA TGTGCCAGCAGTTTAACCTCTGAAGCTTTCTTT. Translated, it gives CASSLTSEAFF.